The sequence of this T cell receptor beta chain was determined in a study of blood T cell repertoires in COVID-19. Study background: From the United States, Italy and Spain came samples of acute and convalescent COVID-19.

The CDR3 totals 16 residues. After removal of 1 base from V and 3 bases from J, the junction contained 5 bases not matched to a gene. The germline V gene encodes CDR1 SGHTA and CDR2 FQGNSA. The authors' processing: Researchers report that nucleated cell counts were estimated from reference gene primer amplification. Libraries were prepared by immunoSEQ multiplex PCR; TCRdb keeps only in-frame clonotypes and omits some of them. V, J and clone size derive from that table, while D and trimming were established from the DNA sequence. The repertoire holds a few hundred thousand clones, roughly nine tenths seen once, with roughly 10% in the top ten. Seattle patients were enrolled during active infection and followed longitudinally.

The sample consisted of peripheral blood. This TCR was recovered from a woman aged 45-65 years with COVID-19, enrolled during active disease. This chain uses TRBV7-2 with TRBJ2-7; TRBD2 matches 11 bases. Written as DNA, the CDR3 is TGTGCCAGCAGCTTAGTGAGGCTAGCGGGGGGCTACGAGCAGTACTTC. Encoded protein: CASSLVRLAGGYEQYF.